This TCR beta chain was identified during a study of T cells in Graves' hyperthyroidism and ophthalmopathy. Patients aged 18 to 65 had newly diagnosed hyperthyroidism that had lasted under 2 months. Thyroid ultrasound, orbital computed tomography, clinical symptoms, and serum thyroxine and TRAb underpinned diagnoses. RNA transcripts served as the template for amplifying TCR beta CDR3 regions. With the HTBI primer set, the TCR CDR3 went through a first round of RT-PCR. TCRdb re-derived calls from the multiplex PCR reads in MiXCR, one entry per CDR3 protein. Among approximately 520,000 distinct CDR3 sequences listed, roughly 20% were seen once. Germline CDR1 is LNHDA and CDR2 is SQIVND (reference sequence). J was trimmed by 2 bases and V by 3 bases; bases with no gene match: 6. This CDR3 contains 17 residues.

The sample was blood. This receptor was taken from a man in his late teens or twenties with Graves' hyperthyroidism. The rearrangement joins TRBV19 to TRBJ2-2; TRBD2 agrees at 10 bases. CDR3 nucleotides: TGTGCCAGTAGTATCCTAGCGGGGGCCTCTAACACCGGGGAGCTGTTTTTT. It is translated as CASSILAGASNTGELFF.